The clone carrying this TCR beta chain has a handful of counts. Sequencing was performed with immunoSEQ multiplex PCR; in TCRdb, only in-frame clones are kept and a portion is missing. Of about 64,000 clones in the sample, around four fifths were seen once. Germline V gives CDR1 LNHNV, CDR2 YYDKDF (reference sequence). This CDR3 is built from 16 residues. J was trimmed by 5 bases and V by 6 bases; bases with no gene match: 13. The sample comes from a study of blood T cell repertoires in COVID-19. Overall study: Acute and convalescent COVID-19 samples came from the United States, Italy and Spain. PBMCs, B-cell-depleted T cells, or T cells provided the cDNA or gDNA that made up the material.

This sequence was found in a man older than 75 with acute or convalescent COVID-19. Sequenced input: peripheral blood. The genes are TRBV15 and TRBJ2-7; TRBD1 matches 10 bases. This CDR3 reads CATRQKTGTGAHEQYF. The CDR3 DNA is TGTGCCACCAGGCAAAAAACCGGGACAGGGGCCCACGAGCAGTACTTC.